These 4 T cell receptor beta chains originate from one sample sequenced in a study of T-cell reconstitution after alpha-beta-depleted transplantation in children. Preparation of the TCRbeta library used unique molecular identifiers. TCRdb recomputed calls from the PCR reads with MiXCR, one row per CDR3 protein. The profile shows around 250,000 distinct CDR3 sequences, about 26% of them singletons. Sequenced here: PBMCs, sampled before TCRalphabeta/CD19-depleted stem cell transplant. These receptors all stem from a girl aged 2 to 9 with Fanconi anemia, due to receive a stem cell transplant.

This clonotype was found many times. The chain links TRBV6-5 to TRBJ1-3, with D possibly matching TRBD1 (6 bases). CDR3 length equals 14 residues. Germline lookup yields CDR1 MNHEY and CDR2 SVGAGI. V was cut by 2 bases and J by 2 bases, with 7 bases left in between. CDR3 in amino acids: CASSYAGAGNTIYF. The CDR3 DNA sequence: TGTGCCAGCAGTTACGCAGGGGCTGGAAACACCATATATTTT.

The rearrangement joins TRBV11-2 to TRBJ2-1, with no clear D. The CDR3 is 12 amino acids. Germline assignment: CDR1 SGHAT and CDR2 FQNNGV. The ends were cut back, 3 bases at V and 5 bases at J, with 5 bases in the middle. CDR3 region: CASSFTNNEQFF. The CDR3 nucleotides read TGTGCCAGCAGCTTTACGAACAATGAGCAGTTCTTC.

V gene TRBV21-1 combines with J gene TRBJ1-2; whether TRBD1, the table's D call, matches the DNA was not checked. TRBV21-1 has pseudogene status. CDR3 length: 15 amino acids. This chain's CDR3 is CASSKGHRGGYGYTF. CDR3 bases: TGTGCCAGCAGCAAGGGCCACAGGGGTGGCTATGGCTACACCTTC.

This chain links TRBV27 with TRBJ2-7, with D perhaps matching TRBD1 (5 bases). V gave up 8 bases and J gave up 2 bases, with 13 bases separating them. CDR1 and CDR2 from the germline V gene are MNHEY and SMNVEV (reference sequence). The length of the CDR3 is 13 residues. The DNA of the CDR3 is TGTGCCAGCGCCACAGGTACCACCTACGAGCAGTACTTC. It translates to CASATGTTYEQYF.